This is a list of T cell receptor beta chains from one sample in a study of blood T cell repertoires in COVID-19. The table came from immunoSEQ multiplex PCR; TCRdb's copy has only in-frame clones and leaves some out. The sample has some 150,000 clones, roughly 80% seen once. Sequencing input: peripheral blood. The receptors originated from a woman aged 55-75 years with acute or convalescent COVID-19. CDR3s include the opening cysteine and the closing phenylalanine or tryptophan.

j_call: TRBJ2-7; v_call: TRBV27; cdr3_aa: CASSSGDRGGEEQYF
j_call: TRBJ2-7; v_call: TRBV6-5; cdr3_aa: CASSSPGQGLSYEQYF
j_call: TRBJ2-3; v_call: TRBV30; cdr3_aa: CAWNPLGGDTDTQYF
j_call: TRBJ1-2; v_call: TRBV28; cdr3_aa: CASSRHTLAITYGYTF
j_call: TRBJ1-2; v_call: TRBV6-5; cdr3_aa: CASSDSNYGYTF
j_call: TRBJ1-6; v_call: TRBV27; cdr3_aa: CASSLRGLGSFTLHF
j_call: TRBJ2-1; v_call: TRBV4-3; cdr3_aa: CASSQEPGGSSYNEQFF
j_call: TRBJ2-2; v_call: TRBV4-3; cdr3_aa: CASAYRTDGELFF
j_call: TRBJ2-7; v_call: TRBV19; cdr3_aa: CASSIGASSYEQYF
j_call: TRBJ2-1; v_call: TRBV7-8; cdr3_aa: CASSFLGGEDEQFF
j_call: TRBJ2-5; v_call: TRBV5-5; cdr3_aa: CASSLEEQRAQYF
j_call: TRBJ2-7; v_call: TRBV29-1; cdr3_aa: CSVAPRQGAYEQYF
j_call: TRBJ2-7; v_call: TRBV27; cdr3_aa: CASSSTGAYEQYF
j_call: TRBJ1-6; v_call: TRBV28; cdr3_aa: CATSDSNSPLHF
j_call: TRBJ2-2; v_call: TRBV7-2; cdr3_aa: CASRSAGTGYTGELFF
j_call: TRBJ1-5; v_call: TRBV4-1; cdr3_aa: CASSQDPGQGIQPQHF
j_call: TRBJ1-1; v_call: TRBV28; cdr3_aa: CASLLGGAGNTEAFF
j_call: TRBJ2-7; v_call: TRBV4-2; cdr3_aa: CASSQDSSGRSYEQYF
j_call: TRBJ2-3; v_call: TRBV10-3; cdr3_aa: CATGDFGSSTDTQYF
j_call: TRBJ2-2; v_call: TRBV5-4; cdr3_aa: CASSRDRNTGELFF
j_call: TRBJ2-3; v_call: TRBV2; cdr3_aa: CASRDSGAPGDTQYF
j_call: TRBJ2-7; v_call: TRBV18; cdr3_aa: CASSPGGSRYEQYF
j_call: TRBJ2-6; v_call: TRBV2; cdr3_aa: CASGDRSGANVLTF
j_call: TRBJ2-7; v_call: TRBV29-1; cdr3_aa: CSVKPGETYEQYF
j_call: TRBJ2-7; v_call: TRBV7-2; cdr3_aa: CASSSAGGYEQYF
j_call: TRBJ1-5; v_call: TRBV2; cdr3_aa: CASSADRDSNQPQHF
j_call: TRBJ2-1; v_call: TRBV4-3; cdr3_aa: CASSLGTSGDNEQFF
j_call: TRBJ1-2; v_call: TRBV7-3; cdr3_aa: CASSYRVNDGYTF
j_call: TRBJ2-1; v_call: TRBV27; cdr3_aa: CASSSLGPTPGTSGNEQFF
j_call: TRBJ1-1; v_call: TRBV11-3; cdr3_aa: CASSYTGKGNTEAFF
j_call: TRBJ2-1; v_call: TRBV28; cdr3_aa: CASSFGLMTGGGYNEQFF
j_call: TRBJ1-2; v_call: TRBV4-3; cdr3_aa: CASSQDRQGEWGYTF
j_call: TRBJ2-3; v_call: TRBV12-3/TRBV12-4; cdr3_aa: CASSFLDTQYF
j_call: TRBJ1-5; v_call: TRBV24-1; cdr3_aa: CATSDAPGQNNQPQHF
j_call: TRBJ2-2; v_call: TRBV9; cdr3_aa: CASSVRQSGTGELFF
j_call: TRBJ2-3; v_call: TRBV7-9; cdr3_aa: CASSFSLRSTDTQYF
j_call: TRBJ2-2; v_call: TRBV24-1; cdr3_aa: CATSEAGGTGELFF
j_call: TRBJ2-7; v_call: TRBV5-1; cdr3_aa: CASSLAGSISYEQYF
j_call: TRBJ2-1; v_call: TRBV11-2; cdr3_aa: CASSFQTSAAYNEQFF
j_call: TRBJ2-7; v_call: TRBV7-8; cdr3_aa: CASSQPAGQGYYEQYF
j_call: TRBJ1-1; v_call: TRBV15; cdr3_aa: CATSRVGAQGEAFF
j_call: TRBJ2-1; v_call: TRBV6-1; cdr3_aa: CASSDTGIPMYNEQFF
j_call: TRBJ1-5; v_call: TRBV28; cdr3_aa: CASSGDSNQPQHF
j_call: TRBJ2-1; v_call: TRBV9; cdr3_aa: CASSVDVRGPANEQFF
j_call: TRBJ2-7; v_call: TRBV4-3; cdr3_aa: CASSQDWGQLITSYEQYF
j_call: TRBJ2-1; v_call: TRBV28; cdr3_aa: CASSLSLLAGAQNEQFF